This T cell receptor beta chain was obtained from a study of CD8+CD57+ T cells in acquired aplastic anemia. Genomic DNA templated the TCR beta VDJ and CDR3 profiling. TCRdb re-derived calls from the reads in MiXCR, one entry per CDR3 protein. This sample has about 190,000 distinct CDR3 sequences, with 64% found just once. Between the trimmed V and J ends, which lost 1 base and 3 bases, there was a span of 12 bases. This CDR3 has 14 amino acids. Germline lookup yields CDR1 DFQATT and CDR2 SNEGSKA (reference sequence). This rearrangement joins TRBV20-1 to TRBJ1-1; D gene ambiguous. The origin of this receptor is a human donor with severe aplastic anemia or a healthy control (not recorded which). Sequencing input: sorted CD4+, CD8+, or CD8+CD57+ T cells (not recorded which) from PBMCs. CDR3 DNA: TGCAGTGCTAGAGGGGAAGACAAGGACACTGAAGCTTTCTTT. This gives the protein CSARGEDKDTEAFF.